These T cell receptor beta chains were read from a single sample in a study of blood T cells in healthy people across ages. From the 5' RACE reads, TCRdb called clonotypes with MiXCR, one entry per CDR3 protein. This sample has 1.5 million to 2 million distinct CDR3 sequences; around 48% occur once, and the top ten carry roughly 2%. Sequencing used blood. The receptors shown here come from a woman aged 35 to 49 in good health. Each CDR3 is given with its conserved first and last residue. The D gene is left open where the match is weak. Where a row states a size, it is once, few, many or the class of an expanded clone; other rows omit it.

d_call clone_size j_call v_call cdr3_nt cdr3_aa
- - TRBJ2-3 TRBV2 TGTGCCAGCAGTGGACAGTCCCCCGGAGATACGCAGTATTTT CASSGQSPGDTQYF
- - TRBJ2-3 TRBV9 TGTGCCAGCAGCGTCGCTAGTGGGGGCGGAGATACGCAGTATTTT CASSVASGGGDTQYF
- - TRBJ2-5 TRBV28 TGTGCCAGCAGTTCCCCTGCCGGCGGGGCTTGGGAGACCCAGTACTTC CASSSPAGGAWETQYF
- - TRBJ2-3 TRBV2 TGTGCCAGCAAGGGGGGGGCGGAAGATACGCAGTATTTT CASKGGAEDTQYF
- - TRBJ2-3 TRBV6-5 TGTGCCAGCAGCCGGATAGGGCCTAACACAGATACGCAGTATTTT CASSRIGPNTDTQYF
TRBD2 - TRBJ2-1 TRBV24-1 TGTGCCACCAACCCCGGGAGGGGAGCCTACAATGAGCAGTTCTTC CATNPGRGAYNEQFF
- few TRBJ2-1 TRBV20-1 TGCAGTGCTAGCGGGGGTGGGGAGTTCTTC CSASGGGEFF
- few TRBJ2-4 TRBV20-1 TGCAGTGCTAGAGACGTGGGGATGGGCATTCAGTACTTC CSARDVGMGIQYF
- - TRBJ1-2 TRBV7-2 TGTGCCAGCAGCCCCGGTTGGGACCATGGCTACACCTTC CASSPGWDHGYTF
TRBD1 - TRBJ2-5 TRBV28 TGTGCCAGCAGTTTATCGACAGGGGGCATTGAGACCCAGTACTTC CASSLSTGGIETQYF
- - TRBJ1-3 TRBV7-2 TGTGCCAGCAGCTCTAAGGGGCCGATCTCTGGAAACACCATATATTTT CASSSKGPISGNTIYF
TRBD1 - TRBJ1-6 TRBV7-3 TGTGCCAGCAGCCCCTTACAGGGGGGCACCCTCCACTTT CASSPLQGGTLHF
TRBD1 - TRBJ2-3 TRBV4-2 TGTGCCAGCAGCCAAGAGGGACAGGTCGAGGTTGGAGATACGCAGTATTTT CASSQEGQVEVGDTQYF
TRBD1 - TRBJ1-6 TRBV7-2 TGTGCCAGCAGCCTCGGGACAGGGGGCATACCCTATAATTCACCCCTCCACTTT CASSLGTGGIPYNSPLHF
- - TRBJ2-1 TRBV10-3 TGTGCCATCATGAGTGGGCAGTACAATGAGCAGTTCTTC CAIMSGQYNEQFF